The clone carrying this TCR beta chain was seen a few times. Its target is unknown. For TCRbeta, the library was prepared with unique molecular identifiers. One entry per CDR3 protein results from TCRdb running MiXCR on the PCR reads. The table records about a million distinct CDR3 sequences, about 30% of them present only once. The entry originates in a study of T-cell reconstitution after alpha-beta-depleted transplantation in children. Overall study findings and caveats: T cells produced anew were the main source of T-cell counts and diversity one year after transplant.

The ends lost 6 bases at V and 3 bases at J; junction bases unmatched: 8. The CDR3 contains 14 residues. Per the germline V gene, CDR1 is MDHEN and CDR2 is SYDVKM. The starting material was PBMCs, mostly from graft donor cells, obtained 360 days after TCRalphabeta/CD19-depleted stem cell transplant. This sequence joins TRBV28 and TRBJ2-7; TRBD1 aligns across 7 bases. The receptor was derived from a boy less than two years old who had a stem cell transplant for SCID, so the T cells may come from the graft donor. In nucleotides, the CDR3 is TGTGCCAGCAGAACGACAGGGAGCCTCTACGAGCAGTACTTC. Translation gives CASRTTGSLYEQYF.